This T cell receptor beta chain was sequenced during a study of identical twins (TCRdb year 2016). For the study in its entirety: The study deep-sequenced TCR alpha and beta repertoires from monozygotic twins, unrelated adults of various ages and cord blood to test whether fetal clonotypes persist. To rule out contamination, replicate twin experiments were performed at different times with different library preparation protocols. The full study reports these points: In monozygotic twins, out-of-frame TCR alpha sharing was systematically underestimated by recombination models, although the models agreed with sharing between unrelated individuals. Compared with coincidental sharing between unrelated individuals, an excess of low generation-probability sequences was observed among out-of-frame TCR alpha sequences shared between twins. Because the same donors could not be followed over many years, the conclusions depended on cross-sectional statistical analysis. Invariant T cells such as MAIT and iNKT could partly confound zero-insertion analyses, although diverse VJ usage argued against such confounding for most clonotypes. Excess twin sharing in beta out-of-frame sequences was weaker because fewer shared sequences lowered the signal-to-noise ratio. Fewer insertions were carried by abundant cord blood beta clonotypes; a weaker similar trend was observed in young adult naive repertoires, while no such trend was observed in memory repertoires.

All donors were healthy Caucasians. The twin cohort consisted of three pairs of female monozygotic twins, all aged roughly 18 to 30 years. CD4+ and CD8+ T cell populations were isolated with positive isolation kits from Invitrogen. V is pared back by 4 bases and J by 3 bases, with 17 bases lying between the germline termini. Via the germline V gene, CDR1 is SGHRS and CDR2 YFSETQ. Measured from the cysteine to the phenylalanine, the CDR3 is 15 residues long. The CDR3 DNA has 45 bases and is translated from base 1. This clonotype was recorded a few times. Which antigen it targets is not known. Base-call qualities are not available, and no considerably larger clone is one nucleotide away. Library construction relied on 5' RACE. TCRdb names Illumina HiSeq 2000 as the instrument used. A universal primer binding site was introduced by template switching, and a unique molecular identifier was present in the final cDNA, enabling accurate counting of TCR cDNA molecules. Specific primers in the conserved constant-segment region were used to synthesize first-strand cDNA for the TCR alpha and beta chains. Each cDNA library was double barcoded, with a SMART-Mk sample barcode plus Illumina barcodes, to control for contamination. TruSeq adapter sequences and Illumina sample barcodes were added in two successive PCR steps. TCR alpha and beta cDNA libraries were sequenced on the Illumina HiSeq platform with custom primers. On the study's bioinformatics: Raw reads were processed with MiGEC to extract unique molecular identifiers, and MiXCR was used to determine CDR3 positions. Recombination models were inferred per individual with the repgenHMM and IGoR tools using an EM algorithm. Shared clonotype analysis was performed with the tcR package in R, normalizing sharing by the product of cloneset sizes. To study raw recombination free of thymic and clonal selection effects, out-of-frame nonproductive sequences were analyzed. TCRdb reanalyzed the raw reads on its own, using fastp at Q25 for trimming and MiXCR for clone calling, and kept in-frame beta chains. Entries that share a CDR3 protein sequence are merged under the most common genes and DNA. In this record, the V and J calls reflect TCRdb's handling and not the investigators' own analysis. The sample includes approximately 300,000 distinct CDR3 sequences, with roughly 9.7% observed a single time. The ten largest make up approximately 7% of the sample.

The sample was also reused in another study, on yellow fever vaccine responses in identical twins. As the second study states: The authors reported that the T cell response to vaccination in identical twins appeared partly convergent and partly personalized. In the study, vaccine-responding T cell clones were precisely tracked in identical twins.

The receptor was isolated from a woman in her late teens or twenties in good health. The chain joins TRBV5-1 to TRBJ2-7; TRBD1 is possibly the D segment (7 matching bases). The material sequenced was CD8+ T cells sorted from blood. The sequence in DNA is TGCGCCAGCAGCGGACTACAGGGGCTCGTCTACGAGCAGTACTTC. Its product reads: CASSGLQGLVYEQYF.